This T cell receptor (beta chain) was identified during a study of T-cell reconstitution after alpha-beta-depleted transplantation in children. Findings and limits, study-wide: At around two months after transplant, the alpha-beta T cells were reportedly derived from several hundred expanded clones that came from non-depleted graft cells. Once a year had passed after transplant, T-cell counts and diversity came mostly from newly produced T cells.

Construction of the TCRbeta library involved unique molecular identifiers. TCRdb reanalysed the PCR reads using MiXCR and keeps one entry per CDR3 protein. The table lists over 85,000 distinct CDR3 sequences, 6% to 9% of them singletons. This clonotype was recorded many times. The antigen is not known. The sample here was PBMCs, taken before TCRalphabeta/CD19-depleted stem cell transplant. This receptor was taken from a boy aged 2-15 years with acute lymphoblastic leukemia, due to receive a stem cell transplant.

In DNA, the CDR3 is TGTGCCAGCAGCCAGACTAGCGGGGATCCTCTTTCTTCCTACAATGAGCAGTTCTTC. Translating it yields CASSQTSGDPLSSYNEQFF. The V gene is TRBV7-9, the J gene TRBJ2-1; the match to TRBD2 covers 11 bases. The CDR3 spans 19 residues. V shed 5 bases, J shed 1 base, and the junction held 13 bases outside the gene matches. CDR1 is SEHNR, CDR2 FQNEAQ, per germline (reference sequence).